A single TCR beta chain is shown here with its context. Repertoires were generated with immunoSEQ multiplex PCR, while TCRdb's copy carries only in-frame clones and drops some. This sample yields about 80,000 clones, of which around 90% are seen a single time; 7.3% belongs to the top ten. The sample originates from a study of blood T cell repertoires in COVID-19. The CDR3 is 15 amino acids. V shed 6 bases, J shed 2 bases, and the junction held 4 bases outside the gene matches. CDR1 is MNHEY, CDR2 SMNVEV, per germline (reference sequence). The sample taken for sequencing was peripheral blood. This chain connects TRBV27 to TRBJ2-1; 10 bases align to TRBD2. The receptor was derived from a man aged 65 to 79 with acute or convalescent COVID-19. The CDR3 DNA is TGTGCCAGCAGCCCTAGCGGGAGCCCCTACAATGAGCAGTTCTTC. This sequence encodes CASSPSGSPYNEQFF.